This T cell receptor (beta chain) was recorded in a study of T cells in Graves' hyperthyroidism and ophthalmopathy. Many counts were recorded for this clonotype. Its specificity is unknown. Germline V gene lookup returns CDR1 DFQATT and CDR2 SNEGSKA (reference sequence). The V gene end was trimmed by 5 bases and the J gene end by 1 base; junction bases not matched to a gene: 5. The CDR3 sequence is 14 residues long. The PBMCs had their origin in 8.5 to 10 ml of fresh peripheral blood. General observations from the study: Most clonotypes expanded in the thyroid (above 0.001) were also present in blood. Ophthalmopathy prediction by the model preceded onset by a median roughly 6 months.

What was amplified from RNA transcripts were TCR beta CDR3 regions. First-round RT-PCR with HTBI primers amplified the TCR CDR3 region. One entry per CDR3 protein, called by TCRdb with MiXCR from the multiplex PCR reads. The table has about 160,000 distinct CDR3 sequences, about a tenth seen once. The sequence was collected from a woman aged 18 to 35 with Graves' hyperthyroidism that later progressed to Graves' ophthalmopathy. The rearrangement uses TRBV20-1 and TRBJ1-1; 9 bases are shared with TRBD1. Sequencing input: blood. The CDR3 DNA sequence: TGCAGTGCTCGTCCGGGACAGGGGAACACTGAAGCTTTCTTT. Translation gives CSARPGQGNTEAFF.